The 27 T cell receptor beta chains listed next were all sequenced from one sample in a study of blood T cell repertoires in COVID-19. Sequencing was performed with immunoSEQ multiplex PCR; in TCRdb, only in-frame clones are kept and a portion is missing. The sample has around 230,000 clones, about 88% seen once. Sequencing was done on a sample of PBMCs or T cells enriched from blood (not recorded which). The receptors stem from a woman in her thirties who had recovered from COVID-19.

The V call is TRBV4-3, the J call TRBJ2-2; D possibly corresponds to TRBD1 (5 bases). This CDR3 region has 16 residues. V was clipped by 4 bases and J by 1 base, with 13 bases between them. CDR1 is LGHNA and CDR2 is YSLEER in the germline V gene. The CDR3 DNA sequence: TGCGCCAGCAGCCGAACCTTCGGACAGAACACCGGGGAGCTGTTTTTT. As protein: CASSRTFGQNTGELFF.

J is TRBJ1-5 and V is TRBV27; TRBD1 aligns across 7 bases. Germline CDR1 is MNHEY and CDR2 is SMNVEV (reference sequence). V lost 4 bases and J lost 7; bases outside the gene matches: 10. The CDR3 runs to 15 residues. This chain's CDR3 is CASSSTGTVGQPQHF. The CDR3 DNA is TGTGCCAGCAGTTCGACAGGGACAGTCGGCCAGCCCCAGCATTTT.

The chain combines TRBV29-1 with TRBJ1-3, with TRBD1 as a possible D gene (5 bases). Trimming took 3 bases from V and 3 from J, leaving 9 bases between them. The CDR3 consists of 13 residues. Per germline, CDR1 SQVTM and CDR2 ANQGSEA. The CDR3 sequence: CSVEGGFGNTIYF. The CDR3 DNA is TGCAGCGTTGAGGGGGGGTTTGGAAACACCATATATTTT.

This clone appeared once. The chain recombines TRBV19 with TRBJ2-2, with 11 bases fitting TRBD2. The germline V gene encodes CDR1 LNHDA and CDR2 SQIVND (reference sequence). Trimming removed 6 bases from V and 4 bases from J; junction bases left unmatched: 4. The CDR3 length is 15 residues. The CDR3 coding sequence is TGTGCCAGTAGATCTAGCGGGGGGTCCACCGGGGAGCTGTTTTTT. Protein product: CASRSSGGSTGELFF. The complete variable domain, with remaining parts taken from reference TRBV19 and TRBJ2-2, reads DGGITQSPKYLFRKEGQNVTLSCEQNLNHDAMYWYRQDPGQGLRLIYYSQIVNDFQKGDIAEGYSVSREKKESFPLTVTSAQKNPTAFYLCASRSSGGSTGELFFGEGSRLTVL.

This clone was seen a single time. This sequence joins TRBV5-5 and TRBJ2-5; D is uncertain. Germline V lookup: CDR1 SGHKS, CDR2 YYEKEE (reference sequence). The CDR3 runs to 13 residues. The ends were cut back, 0 bases at V and 4 bases at J, with 7 bases in the middle. The CDR3 nucleotides read TGTGCCAGCAGCTTGGGGGCTGTAGAGACCCAGTACTTC. This sequence encodes CASSLGAVETQYF.

The V gene is TRBV7-2, the J gene TRBJ1-2, with D perhaps matching TRBD1 (5 bases). Trimming shortened V by 1 base and J by 4 bases, and 7 bases separated the two germline ends. CDR1 and CDR2 from the germline V gene are SGHTA and FQGNSA. The CDR3 extends over 13 amino acids. CDR3 loop: CASSLVRAYGYTF. The DNA of the CDR3 is TGTGCCAGCAGCTTAGTCAGGGCCTATGGCTACACCTTC.

CDR3 bases: TGTGCCAGCTCACCGCCGGGAGGGAACACTGAAGCTTTCTTT. Amino acid sequence: CASSPPGGNTEAFF. The J gene is TRBJ1-1, the V gene TRBV18; D gene uncertain. V was cut by 3 bases and J by 1 base, with 9 bases left in between. This CDR3 is built from 14 residues. Germline-derived CDR1 and CDR2 are KGHSH and LQKENI.

J is TRBJ1-3 and V is TRBV5-1; 8 nucleotides agree with TRBD1. The V gene end was trimmed by 4 bases and the J gene end by 0 bases; junction bases not matched to a gene: 3. The CDR3 has 15 amino acids. Germline-derived CDR1 and CDR2 are SGHRS and YFSETQ. CDR3 nucleotides: TGCGCCAGCAGCGCCGGGACAGGCTCTGGAAACACCATATATTTT. This translates into CASSAGTGSGNTIYF. The full variable domain, rest sourced from reference TRBV5-1 and TRBJ1-3, is KAGVTQTPRYLIKTRGQQVTLSCSPISGHRSVSWYQQTPGQGLQFLFEYFSETQRNKGNFPGRFSGRQFSNSRSEMNVSTLELGDSALYLCASSAGTGSGNTIYFGEGSWLTVV.

CDR3 sequence reads: CASNTFTTGTGNTIYF. The CDR3 DNA follows: TGTGCCAGCAACACCTTTACGACAGGGACTGGAAACACCATATATTTT. The V gene is TRBV2, the J gene TRBJ1-3; 7 bases agree with TRBD1. The V and J ends lost 7 bases and 2 bases, in that order; junction bases with no gene match: 11. In germline, CDR1 is SNHLY, CDR2 FYNNEI. The CDR3 consists of 16 residues.

V gene TRBV29-1 combines with J gene TRBJ1-2; 7 bases are a match to TRBD1. Germline trimming cut 3 bases from V and 8 bases from J; bases unmatched to any gene: 9. This CDR3 has 13 amino acids. Germline V CDR1 and CDR2: SQVTM, ANQGSEA. The CDR3 coding sequence is TGCAGCGTTGATGGCTTAGGGGGCGCGGGCTACACCTTC. This translates into CSVDGLGGAGYTF.

The rearrangement uses TRBV7-6 and TRBJ1-1; D ambiguous. CDR3 length: 13 residues. Per the germline V gene, CDR1 is SGHVS and CDR2 is FNYEAQ. Trimming cost V 5 bases and J 1 base, with 8 bases left between them. DNA of the CDR3: TGTGCCAGCAGCCCCGGTAGGAACACTGAAGCTTTCTTT. Its translation: CASSPGRNTEAFF.

Of note for this clone: This CDR3 is also generated by other DNA sequences in the sample. The chain has TRBV7-9 and TRBJ1-5; weak D call: TRBD1 (5 bases). V lost 4 bases and J 4 bases, leaving 8 bases between the germline ends. Germline CDR1 SEHNR, CDR2 FQNEAQ (reference sequence). The CDR3 contains 13 residues. As DNA, the CDR3 is TGTGCCAGCAGCTCCAGGGTAAATCAGCCCCAGCATTTT. This translates into CASSSRVNQPQHF.

V usage is TRBV28 and J usage is TRBJ1-5; a weak D match, TRBD1 (6 bases). The germline V and J ends were trimmed by 8 bases and 4 bases, with 9 bases remaining between them. The CDR3 is made up of 12 amino acids. In germline, CDR1 is MDHEN, CDR2 SYDVKM. The CDR3 bases are TGTGCCAGCTATACAGGGAATCAGCCCCAGCATTTT. Its translation: CASYTGNQPQHF.

This rearrangement joins TRBV18 to TRBJ2-1, with 12 positions matching TRBD2. V lost 4 bases and J lost 1; bases outside the gene matches: 8. Germline lookup yields CDR1 KGHSH and CDR2 LQKENI. CDR3 length: 18 amino acids. CDR3 loop: CASSRRPSGGASYNEQFF. CDR3 nucleotide sequence: TGTGCCAGCTCACGACGACCTAGCGGGGGGGCATCCTACAATGAGCAGTTCTTC.

The J gene is TRBJ2-2, the V gene TRBV9; perhaps TRBD2 as D (5 bases). Germline V gene sequence: CDR1 SGDLS, CDR2 YYNGEE. This CDR3 region has 14 residues. Trimming pared 7 bases from V and 0 bases from J, leaving 10 bases between. For the CDR3, the DNA is TGTGCCAGCGAGGGATATTCGAACACCGGGGAGCTGTTTTTT. This gives the protein CASEGYSNTGELFF.

The genes are TRBV4-1 and TRBJ2-3, with D possibly matching TRBD1 (5 bases). The CDR3 extends over 14 amino acids. CDR1 and CDR2 (germline): MGHRA, YSYEKL. V was shortened by 0 bases and J by 2 bases, with 6 bases between the two germline ends. CDR3 loop: CASSQEQATDTQYF. DNA for the CDR3: TGCGCCAGCAGCCAAGAACAGGCCACAGATACGCAGTATTTT.

The J gene is TRBJ2-1, the V gene TRBV4-1; possibly TRBD2 for D (7 bases). V lost 3 bases and J lost 5, with 29 bases in between. Germline CDR1 MGHRA, CDR2 YSYEKL. The CDR3 runs 20 residues. CDR3 sequence: CASSHGEGLLGGPGDNEQFF. DNA for the CDR3: TGCGCCAGCAGCCACGGGGAGGGACTTTTGGGGGGCCCGGGGGACAATGAGCAGTTCTTC.

The genes are TRBV7-2 and TRBJ1-5; 10 bases are a match to TRBD1. J lost 6 bases, V lost 8 bases, and 4 bases had no gene match. This CDR3 has 13 residues. Germline CDR1 and CDR2: SGHTA and FQGNSA. The CDR3 DNA is TGTGCCAGCGCGGGACAGGGGTTTCAGCCCCAGCATTTT. It is translated as CASAGQGFQPQHF.

This chain joins TRBV10-2 and TRBJ2-3, with a tentative D call TRBD2 (7 bases). Germline CDR1 and CDR2: WSHSY and SAAADI. There are 17 residues in the CDR3. V was clipped by 0 bases and J by 0 bases, with 13 bases between them. The CDR3 region is CASSESAGGLSTDTQYF. CDR3 nucleotides: TGCGCCAGCAGTGAGTCGGCCGGGGGGCTTAGCACAGATACGCAGTATTTT.

This rearrangement joins TRBV7-7 to TRBJ2-3; a weak D match, TRBD1 (5 bases). Germline V gene lookup returns CDR1 SSHAT and CDR2 FNYEAQ (reference sequence). The length of the CDR3 is 15 residues. The V and J ends lost 2 bases and 0 bases respectively, with 9 bases between them. Written as DNA, the CDR3 is TGTGCCAGCAGCTTAATCGACAGCAGCACAGATACGCAGTATTTT. As protein: CASSLIDSSTDTQYF.

This chain links TRBV15 with TRBJ2-7; D not certain. CDR1 and CDR2 (germline): LNHNV, YYDKDF (reference sequence). The CDR3 consists of 12 residues. Trimming took off 5 bases at V and 3 bases at J, with 8 bases between the two ends. The CDR3 nucleotides read TGTGCCACCAGCGGAACAGACTACGAGCAGTACTTC. Protein sequence: CATSGTDYEQYF.

The CDR3, as DNA: TGTGCCAGCAGCTTGGCTTTCCTCAGGGCAGGGCTGGTTGATTCACCCCTCCACTTT. Residues: CASSLAFLRAGLVDSPLHF. V gene TRBV5-5 combines with J gene TRBJ1-6, with a tentative D call TRBD1 (5 bases). V lost 0 bases and J lost 8, with 24 bases in between. The length of the CDR3 is 19 residues. Per germline, CDR1 SGHKS and CDR2 YYEKEE (reference sequence).

The chain links TRBV7-8 to TRBJ1-2; D is uncertain. CDR1 and CDR2 (germline): SGHVS, FQNEAQ. The V end lost 3 bases, the J end lost 14 bases, and 19 bases lay between the germline ends. CDR3 length equals 13 residues. Here the CDR3 reads CASSLAETSSRTF. The CDR3, as DNA: TGTGCCAGCAGCTTGGCGGAGACGTCTTCTCGGACCTTC.

This chain connects TRBV5-6 to TRBJ1-1, with 11 bases matching TRBD1. This CDR3 is built from 18 residues. The germline V gene encodes CDR1 SGHDT and CDR2 YYEEEE. The V gene end was trimmed by 6 bases and the J gene end by 4 bases; junction bases not matched to a gene: 17. CDR3 residues: CASTKPGQGVPEGTEAFF. For the CDR3, the DNA is TGTGCCAGCACCAAACCGGGACAGGGGGTCCCGGAGGGCACTGAAGCTTTCTTT. The complete variable domain, with remaining parts taken from reference TRBV5-6 and TRBJ1-1, reads DAGVTQSPTHLIKTRGQQVTLRCSPKSGHDTVSWYQQALGQGPQFIFQYYEEEERQRGNFPDRFSGHQFPNYSSELNVNALLLGDSALYLCASTKPGQGVPEGTEAFFGQGTRLTVV.

This chain links TRBV6-5 with TRBJ2-2, with D possibly being TRBD1 (6 bases). Germline-derived CDR1 and CDR2 are MNHEY and SVGAGI. CDR3 length: 15 residues. Trimming cost V 6 bases and J 4 bases, with 15 bases left between them. This chain's CDR3 is CASRSTGRSTGELFF. In nucleotides, the CDR3 is TGTGCCAGCAGGTCGACAGGAAGGTCCACCGGGGAGCTGTTTTTT.

The chain has TRBV4-3 and TRBJ1-2, with a tentative D call TRBD1 (6 bases). The V end was cut by 0 bases, the J end by 0 bases, with 14 bases between. The CDR3 contains 17 residues. Germline values: CDR1 LGHNA, CDR2 YSLEER. CDR3: CASSQDTMGTTNYGYTF. The CDR3 region has the DNA TGCGCCAGCAGCCAAGATACGATGGGGACAACTAACTATGGCTACACCTTC.

This clone has a handful of counts. This chain joins TRBV4-1 and TRBJ1-5; the D gene is possibly TRBD1 (6 bases). Per the germline V gene, CDR1 is MGHRA and CDR2 is YSYEKL. The CDR3 totals 15 residues. V dropped 0 bases and J dropped 5 bases, with 11 bases sitting between them. CDR3 in DNA: TGCGCCAGCAGCCAAGATAGGACAGAGCATCAGCCCCAGCATTTT. Translation gives CASSQDRTEHQPQHF.